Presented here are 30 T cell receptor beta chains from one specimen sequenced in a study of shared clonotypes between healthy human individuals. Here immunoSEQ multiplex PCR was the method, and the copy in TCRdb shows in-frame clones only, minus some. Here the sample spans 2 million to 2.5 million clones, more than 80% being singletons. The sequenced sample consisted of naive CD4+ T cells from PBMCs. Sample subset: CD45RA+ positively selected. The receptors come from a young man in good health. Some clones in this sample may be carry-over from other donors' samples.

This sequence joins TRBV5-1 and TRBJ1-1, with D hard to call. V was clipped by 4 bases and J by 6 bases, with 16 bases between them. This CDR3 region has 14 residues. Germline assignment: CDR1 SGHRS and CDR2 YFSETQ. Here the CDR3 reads CASSPSLMAPEAFF. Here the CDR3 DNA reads TGCGCCAGCAGCCCTTCCCTTATGGCCCCTGAAGCTTTCTTT.

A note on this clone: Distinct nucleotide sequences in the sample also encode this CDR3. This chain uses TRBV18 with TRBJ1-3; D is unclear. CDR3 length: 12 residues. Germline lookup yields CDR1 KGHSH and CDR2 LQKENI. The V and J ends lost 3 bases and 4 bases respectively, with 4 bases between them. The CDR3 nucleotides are TGTGCCAGCTCACCCGACGGAAACACCATATATTTT. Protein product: CASSPDGNTIYF.

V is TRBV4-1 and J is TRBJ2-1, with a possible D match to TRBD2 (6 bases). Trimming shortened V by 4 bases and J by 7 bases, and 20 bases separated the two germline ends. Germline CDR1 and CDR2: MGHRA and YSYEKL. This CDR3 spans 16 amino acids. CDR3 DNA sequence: TGCGCCAGCAGCCTATTAGGGACTGCCGGTGTGAATGAGCAGTTCTTC. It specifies CASSLLGTAGVNEQFF.

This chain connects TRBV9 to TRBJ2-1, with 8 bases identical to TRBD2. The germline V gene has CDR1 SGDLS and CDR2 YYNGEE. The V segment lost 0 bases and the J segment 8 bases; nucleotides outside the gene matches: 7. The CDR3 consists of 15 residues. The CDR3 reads CASSVDGTRFYEQFF. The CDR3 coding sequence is TGTGCCAGCAGCGTAGATGGGACTAGATTCTATGAGCAGTTCTTC.

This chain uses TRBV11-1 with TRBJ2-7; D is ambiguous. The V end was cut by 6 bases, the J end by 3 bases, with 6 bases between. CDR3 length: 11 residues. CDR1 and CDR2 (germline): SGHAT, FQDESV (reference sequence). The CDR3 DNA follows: TGTGCCAGCAGTCAGAACTACGAGCAGTACTTC. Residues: CASSQNYEQYF.

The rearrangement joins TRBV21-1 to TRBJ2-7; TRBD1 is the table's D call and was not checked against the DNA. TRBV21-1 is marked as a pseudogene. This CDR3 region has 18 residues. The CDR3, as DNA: TGTGCCAGCAGCAATAGACCTCCGGGACAGGGTGAATCCTACGAGCAGTACTTC. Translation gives CASSNRPPGQGESYEQYF.

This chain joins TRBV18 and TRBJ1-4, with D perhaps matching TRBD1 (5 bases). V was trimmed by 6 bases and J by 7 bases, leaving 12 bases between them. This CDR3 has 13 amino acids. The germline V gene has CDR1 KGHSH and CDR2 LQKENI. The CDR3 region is CASSLAGSEKLFF. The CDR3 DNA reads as TGTGCCAGCTCTCTGGCAGGGTCTGAAAAACTGTTTTTT.

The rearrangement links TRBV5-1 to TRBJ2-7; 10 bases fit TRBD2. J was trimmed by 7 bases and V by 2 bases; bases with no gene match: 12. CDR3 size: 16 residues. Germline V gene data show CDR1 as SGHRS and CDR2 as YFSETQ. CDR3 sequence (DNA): TGCGCCAGCAGCTTAATCGGGCTAGCGGGAGTAGGGGAGCAGTACTTC. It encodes CASSLIGLAGVGEQYF.

The CDR3 protein is CASSSQYEQFF. The CDR3 DNA reads TGTGCCAGCAGCTCTCAGTACGAGCAGTTCTTC. V usage is TRBV9 and J usage is TRBJ2-1; D is ambiguous. The ends were cut back, 4 bases at V and 10 bases at J, with 9 bases in the middle. There are 11 residues in the CDR3. Per the germline V gene, CDR1 is SGDLS and CDR2 is YYNGEE.

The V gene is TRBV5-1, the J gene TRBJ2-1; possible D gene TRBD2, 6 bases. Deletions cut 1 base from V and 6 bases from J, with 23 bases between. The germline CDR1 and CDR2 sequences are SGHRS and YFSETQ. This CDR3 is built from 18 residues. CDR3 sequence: CASSLNLFFAGRRNEQFF. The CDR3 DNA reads TGCGCCAGCAGCTTGAATTTATTCTTTGCGGGACGTCGCAATGAGCAGTTCTTC.

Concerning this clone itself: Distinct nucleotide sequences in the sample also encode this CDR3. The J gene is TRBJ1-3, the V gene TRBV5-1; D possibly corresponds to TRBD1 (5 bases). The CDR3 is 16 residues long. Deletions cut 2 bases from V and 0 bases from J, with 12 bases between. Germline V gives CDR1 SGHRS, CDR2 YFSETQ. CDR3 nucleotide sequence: TGCGCCAGCAGCTTCGGGACCGCTAGCTCTGGAAACACCATATATTTT. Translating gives CASSFGTASSGNTIYF.

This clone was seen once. The CDR3 region has the DNA TGTGCCACCAGCCCGGGCAGATCCTACGAGCAGTACTTC. Its protein is CATSPGRSYEQYF. The V gene is TRBV15, the J gene TRBJ2-7, with D unresolved. Germline V gives CDR1 LNHNV, CDR2 YYDKDF (reference sequence). V dropped 5 bases and J dropped 1 base, with 9 bases sitting between them. CDR3 length: 13 amino acids.

The CDR3: CASNPLAGSSYNEQFF. CDR3 nucleotides: TGCGCCAGCAACCCTCTGGCGGGGAGCTCCTACAATGAGCAGTTCTTC. The chain is built from TRBV5-1 and TRBJ2-1, with a weak D call TRBD2 (6 bases). Trimming took 6 bases from V and 0 from J, leaving 16 bases between them. The CDR3 is 16 residues long. CDR1 and CDR2 (germline): SGHRS, YFSETQ.

CDR3 in DNA: TGCGCCAGCAGCCGCGCGGGCGGGGCCTACGAGCAGTACTTC. It is translated as CASSRAGGAYEQYF. J is TRBJ2-7 and V is TRBV5-1; a possible D gene is TRBD2 (6 bases). Germline values: CDR1 SGHRS, CDR2 YFSETQ. The CDR3 contains 14 residues. V gave up 4 bases and J gave up 2 bases, with 13 bases separating them. Full variable domain (rest looked up from reference TRBV5-1 and TRBJ2-7): KAGVTQTPRYLIKTRGQQVTLSCSPISGHRSVSWYQQTPGQGLQFLFEYFSETQRNKGNFPGRFSGRQFSNSRSEMNVSTLELGDSALYLCASSRAGGAYEQYFGPGTRLTVT.

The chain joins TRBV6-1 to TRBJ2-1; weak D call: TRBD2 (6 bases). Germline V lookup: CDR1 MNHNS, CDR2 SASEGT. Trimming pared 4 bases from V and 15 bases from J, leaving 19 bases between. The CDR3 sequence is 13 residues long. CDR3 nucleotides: TGTGCCAGCAGTGGAAGTGGTATAGCGGCTCGGTTCTTC. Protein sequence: CASSGSGIAARFF.

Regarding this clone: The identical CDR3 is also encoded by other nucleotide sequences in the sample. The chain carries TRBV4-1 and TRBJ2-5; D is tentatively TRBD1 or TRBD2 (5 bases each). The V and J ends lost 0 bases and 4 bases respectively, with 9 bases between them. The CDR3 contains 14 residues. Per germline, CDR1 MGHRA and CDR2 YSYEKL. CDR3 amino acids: CASSQDRGRETQYF. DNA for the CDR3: TGCGCCAGCAGCCAAGATCGGGGACGAGAGACCCAGTACTTC.

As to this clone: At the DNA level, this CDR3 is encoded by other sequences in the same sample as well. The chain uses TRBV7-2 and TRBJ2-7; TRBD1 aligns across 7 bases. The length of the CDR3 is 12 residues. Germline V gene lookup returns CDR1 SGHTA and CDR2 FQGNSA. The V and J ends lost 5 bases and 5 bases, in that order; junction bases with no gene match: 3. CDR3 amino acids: CASSPGGHEQYF. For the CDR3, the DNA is TGTGCCAGCAGCCCAGGGGGACACGAGCAGTACTTC.

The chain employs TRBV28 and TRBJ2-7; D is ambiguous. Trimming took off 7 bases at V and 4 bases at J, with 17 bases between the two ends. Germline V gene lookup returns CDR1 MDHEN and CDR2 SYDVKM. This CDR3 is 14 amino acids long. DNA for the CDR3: TGTGCCAGCATACTTCGGGCCCGCCCTTACGAGCAGTACTTC. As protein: CASILRARPYEQYF.

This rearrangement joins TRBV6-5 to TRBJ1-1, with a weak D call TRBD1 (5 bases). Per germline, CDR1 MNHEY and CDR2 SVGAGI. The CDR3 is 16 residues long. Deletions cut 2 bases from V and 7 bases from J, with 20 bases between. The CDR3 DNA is TGTGCCAGCAGTTACGACGGGTTCGGGGAGGGGAATGAAGCTTTCTTT. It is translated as CASSYDGFGEGNEAFF.

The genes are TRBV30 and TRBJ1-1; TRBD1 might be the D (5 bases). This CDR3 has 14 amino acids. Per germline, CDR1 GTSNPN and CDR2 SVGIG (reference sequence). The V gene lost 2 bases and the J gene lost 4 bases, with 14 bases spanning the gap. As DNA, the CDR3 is TGTGCCTGGAGTCGGTACAGGTCGGGCACTGAAGCTTTCTTT. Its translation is CAWSRYRSGTEAFF.

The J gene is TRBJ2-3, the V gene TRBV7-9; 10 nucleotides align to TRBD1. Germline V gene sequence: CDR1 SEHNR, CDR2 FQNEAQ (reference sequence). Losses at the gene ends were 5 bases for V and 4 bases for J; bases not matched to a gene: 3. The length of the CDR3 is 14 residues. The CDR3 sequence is CASSRDRGADTQYF. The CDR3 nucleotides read TGTGCCAGCAGCCGGGACAGGGGAGCAGATACGCAGTATTTT.

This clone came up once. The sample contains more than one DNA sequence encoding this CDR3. The CDR3 region is CASSSWTGQETQYF. The CDR3 bases are TGTGCCAGCAGCTCCTGGACAGGTCAAGAGACCCAGTACTTC. The chain joins TRBV7-9 to TRBJ2-5, with 7 bases fitting TRBD1. This CDR3 has 14 residues. Per germline, CDR1 SEHNR and CDR2 FQNEAQ (reference sequence). Trimming at V came to 4 bases and at J to 2 bases, leaving 4 bases not matched to a gene.

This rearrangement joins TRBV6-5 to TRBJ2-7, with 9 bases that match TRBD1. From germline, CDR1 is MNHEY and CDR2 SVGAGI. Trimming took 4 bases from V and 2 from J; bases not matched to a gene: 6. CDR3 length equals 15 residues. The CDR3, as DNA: TGTGCCAGCAGTTTGTACCGACAGGGGGCCTACGAGCAGTACTTC. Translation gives CASSLYRQGAYEQYF.

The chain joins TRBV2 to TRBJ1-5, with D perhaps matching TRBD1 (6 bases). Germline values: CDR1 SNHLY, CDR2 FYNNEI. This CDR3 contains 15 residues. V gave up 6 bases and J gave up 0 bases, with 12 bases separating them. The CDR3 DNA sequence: TGTGCCAGCAGGGAACAGGGAATTAGCAATCAGCCCCAGCATTTT. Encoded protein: CASREQGISNQPQHF.

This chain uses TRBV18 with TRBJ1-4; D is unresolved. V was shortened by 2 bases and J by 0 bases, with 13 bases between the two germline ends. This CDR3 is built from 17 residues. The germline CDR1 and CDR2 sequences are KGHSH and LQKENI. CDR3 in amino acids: CASSPEVGPATNEKLFF. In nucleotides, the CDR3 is TGTGCCAGCTCACCAGAGGTTGGGCCTGCAACTAATGAAAAACTGTTTTTT.

The CDR3: CASSTGTGMNQETQYF. CDR3 nucleotides: TGTGCCAGCAGCACAGGGACAGGGATGAACCAAGAGACCCAGTACTTC. The chain combines TRBV7-2 with TRBJ2-5; 9 bases are a match to TRBD1. The CDR3 has 16 amino acids. Unmatched junction bases numbered 7, after V lost 5 bases and J lost 0 bases. CDR1 is SGHTA, CDR2 FQGNSA, per germline.

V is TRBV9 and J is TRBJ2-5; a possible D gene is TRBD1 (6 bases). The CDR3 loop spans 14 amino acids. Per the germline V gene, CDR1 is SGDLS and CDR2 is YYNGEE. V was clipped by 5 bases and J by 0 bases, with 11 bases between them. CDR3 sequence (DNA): TGTGCCAGCAGTAGGGGGTCGTACCAAGAGACCCAGTACTTC. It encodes CASSRGSYQETQYF.

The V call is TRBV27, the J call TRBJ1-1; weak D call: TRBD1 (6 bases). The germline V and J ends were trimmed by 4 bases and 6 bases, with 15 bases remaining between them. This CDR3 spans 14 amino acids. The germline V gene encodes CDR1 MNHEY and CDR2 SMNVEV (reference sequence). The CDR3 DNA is TGTGCCAGCAGTTCGCACAGGGCCGGCGCTGAAGCTTTCTTT. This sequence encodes CASSSHRAGAEAFF.

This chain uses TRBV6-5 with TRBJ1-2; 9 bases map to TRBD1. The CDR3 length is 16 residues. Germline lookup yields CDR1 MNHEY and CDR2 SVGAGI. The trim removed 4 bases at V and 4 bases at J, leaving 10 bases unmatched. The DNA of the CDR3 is TGTGCCAGCAGTTCCTACGCGGGACAGGGCACCTATGGCTACACCTTC. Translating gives CASSSYAGQGTYGYTF.

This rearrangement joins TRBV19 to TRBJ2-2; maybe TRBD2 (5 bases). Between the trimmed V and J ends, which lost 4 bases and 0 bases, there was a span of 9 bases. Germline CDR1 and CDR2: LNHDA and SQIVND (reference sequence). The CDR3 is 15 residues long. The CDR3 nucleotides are TGTGCCAGTAGTACCGGACTGCCGAACACCGGGGAGCTGTTTTTT. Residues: CASSTGLPNTGELFF. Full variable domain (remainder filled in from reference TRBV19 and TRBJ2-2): DGGITQSPKYLFRKEGQNVTLSCEQNLNHDAMYWYRQDPGQGLRLIYYSQIVNDFQKGDIAEGYSVSREKKESFPLTVTSAQKNPTAFYLCASSTGLPNTGELFFGEGSRLTVL.